This T cell receptor (beta chain) appears in the sequencing data of a study of blood T cell repertoires in COVID-19. Study-level background: The United States, Italy and Spain supplied acute and convalescent COVID-19 samples.

Per the original methods: By means of reference gene primer amplification, nucleated cell counts were estimated. Some clones are missing from TCRdb's copy, which holds only in-frame ones; the method was immunoSEQ multiplex PCR. V and J calls and clone size are as listed in that table; D and trimming were resolved from the DNA. The sample includes about 100,000 clones, about 86% of them seen just once. Germline-derived CDR1 and CDR2 are MNHNS and SASEGT. V shed 4 bases and J 0 bases; nucleotides not matched to a gene: 10. The CDR3 has 18 amino acids. The chain is built from TRBV6-1 and TRBJ2-5; TRBD2 matches 11 bases. The sequenced sample was PBMCs or T cells enriched from blood (not recorded which). This receptor was obtained from a woman aged 50 to 60 who had recovered from COVID-19. In nucleotides, the CDR3 is TGTGCCAGCAGTGTAAAGTGGAGTAGCGGGGGGGACCAAGAGACCCAGTACTTC. Translation gives CASSVKWSSGGDQETQYF.